Below, 18 T cell receptor beta chains from the same sample are listed, as sequenced in a study of T-cell memory formation after mild COVID-19. Via MiXCR, TCRdb re-called the 5' RACE reads, giving one row per CDR3 protein. Here the sample spans 250,000 to 350,000 distinct CDR3 sequences, around 19% being singletons. Sequencing was carried out using PBMCs or a T cell subset sorted from them (not recorded which). These receptors were obtained from a man aged 18 to 35 who had mild COVID-19 (a few samples of this study predate the infection). Cell type and time point are not known.

This clonotype has a handful of counts. This chain joins TRBV5-4 and TRBJ1-1; TRBD1 might be the D (5 bases). Germline CDR1 and CDR2: SGHNT and YYREEE (reference sequence). CDR3 length: 14 amino acids. The V and J ends lost 0 bases and 2 bases respectively, with 8 bases between them. CDR3 nucleotide sequence: TGTGCCAGCAGCTTGGTCGGGACTAACACTGAAGCTTTCTTT. Translated: CASSLVGTNTEAFF.

V is TRBV12-3 or TRBV12-4 and J is TRBJ1-1, with D possibly being TRBD1 (6 bases). The CDR3 sequence is 14 residues long. V was clipped by 5 bases and J by 5 bases, with 15 bases between them. CDR3 sequence reads: CASSPSDRNTEAFF. CDR3 bases: TGTGCCAGCAGTCCCTCTGACAGGAATACTGAAGCTTTCTTT.

The gene calls are TRBV20-1 and TRBJ2-2; D is perhaps TRBD1 or TRBD2 (6 bases each). V was trimmed by 6 bases and J by 6 bases, leaving 20 bases between them. Germline V lookup: CDR1 DFQATT, CDR2 SNEGSKA (reference sequence). The CDR3 totals 15 residues. CDR3 nucleotides: TGCAGTGCCTCGACTACAACGGGGGCCTCCGGGGAGCTGTTTTTT. Its translation is CSASTTTGASGELFF.

CDR3 in amino acids: CASSVVPGWNYGYTF. CDR3 nucleotides: TGTGCCAGCAGCGTAGTGCCAGGGTGGAACTATGGCTACACCTTC. V is TRBV9 and J is TRBJ1-2; possible D gene TRBD1, 5 bases. Germline CDR1 reads SGDLS; CDR2 reads YYNGEE. Trimming left V 0 bases short and J 2 bases short, with 11 bases between. CDR3 size: 15 residues.

The V call is TRBV6-2 or TRBV6-3, the J call TRBJ2-3; D is uncertain. Trimming removed 7 bases at V and 2 bases at J, with 13 bases between. Germline CDR1 reads MNHEY; CDR2 reads SVGEGT. The length of the CDR3 is 14 residues. CDR3 DNA: TGTGCCAGCAACCCTAAGAGACTCACAGATACGCAGTATTTT. Protein product: CASNPKRLTDTQYF.

This clonotype was seen only a few times. The chain combines TRBV12-3 or TRBV12-4 with TRBJ2-3; TRBD1 might be the D (6 bases). The CDR3 is 16 amino acids. V was shortened by 6 bases and J by 11 bases, with 27 bases between the two germline ends. The CDR3 spells CASSRNSGTPATRQYF. For the CDR3, the DNA is TGTGCCAGCAGCCGCAACTCCGGGACACCGGCGACGCGGCAGTATTTT.

The chain uses TRBV7-3 and TRBJ2-3, with no clear D. The ends were cut back, 5 bases at V and 4 bases at J, with 13 bases in the middle. CDR1 is SGHTA, CDR2 FQGTGA, per germline. The CDR3 is made up of 14 amino acids. CDR3 region: CASSKTTAADTQYF. DNA of the CDR3: TGTGCCAGCAGCAAAACTACCGCCGCAGATACGCAGTATTTT.

This clonotype was found a few times. V usage is TRBV4-1 and J usage is TRBJ1-2; D possibly corresponds to TRBD1 (6 bases). Trimming removed 0 bases from V and 3 bases from J, with 14 bases in between. The CDR3 runs to 16 residues. Germline CDR1 is MGHRA and CDR2 is YSYEKL. For the CDR3, the DNA is TGCGCCAGCAGCCAAGATCGGAACAGGGAGGACTATGGCTACACCTTC. This translates into CASSQDRNREDYGYTF.

This clonotype was seen at least ten times. The rearrangement links TRBV15 to TRBJ1-4; D not resolved. V was pared by 0 bases and J by 5 bases, with 10 bases between. The CDR3 is 15 residues long. CDR1 LNHNV and CDR2 YYDKDF come from the germline V gene (reference sequence). CDR3: CATSREGGLNEKLFF. The CDR3 DNA reads TGTGCCACCAGCAGAGAGGGCGGACTGAATGAAAAACTGTTTTTT.

J is TRBJ2-1 and V is TRBV7-2; 9 nucleotides agree with TRBD2. The CDR3 extends over 14 amino acids. Germline CDR1 reads SGHTA; CDR2 reads FQGNSA. Trimming cost V 2 bases and J 8 bases; bases outside gene matches: 4. CDR3 residues: CASSLLGGGDEQFF. The CDR3 DNA reads TGTGCCAGCAGCTTATTGGGCGGGGGGGATGAGCAGTTCTTC.

Note on this clonotype: This sequence may be a read error, since a much larger clone differs from it by one base. V is TRBV7-2 and J is TRBJ2-4; TRBD1 agrees at 8 bases. Losses at the gene ends were 5 bases for V and 3 bases for J; bases not matched to a gene: 9. This CDR3 has 16 amino acids. The germline CDR1 and CDR2 sequences are SGHTA and FQGNSA. The DNA for the CDR3 is TGTGCCAGCAGCCCCCAACAGGGGGATGGCAAAAACATTCAGTACTTC. It is translated as CASSPQQGDGKNIQYF.

This clonotype showed up just a few times. The V gene is TRBV6-5, the J gene TRBJ2-5; D gene unclear. The CDR3 is 14 residues long. V shed 2 bases and J shed 7 bases, with 14 bases lying between them. Germline values: CDR1 MNHEY, CDR2 SVGAGI. The CDR3 reads CASSYVGPRRTQYF. For the CDR3, the DNA is TGTGCCAGCAGTTACGTCGGACCTAGAAGGACCCAGTACTTC.

This clonotype appeared a few times. The J gene is TRBJ2-2, the V gene TRBV7-2; TRBD1 matches 8 bases. Germline loops: CDR1 SGHTA, CDR2 FQGNSA. The CDR3 consists of 15 residues. With 5 bases clipped from V and 2 bases from J, the junction kept 4 bases outside the gene matches. The CDR3 bases are TGTGCCAGCAGCACCGGACAGGGCAACACCGGGGAGCTGTTTTTT. This codes for CASSTGQGNTGELFF.

V gene TRBV5-1 combines with J gene TRBJ1-2, with a tentative D call TRBD1 (6 bases). Germline V gives CDR1 SGHRS, CDR2 YFSETQ. The V gene lost 4 bases and the J gene lost 4 bases, with 11 bases spanning the gap. The length of the CDR3 is 13 residues. CDR3 amino acids: CASSVRGSYGYTF. Written as DNA, the CDR3 is TGCGCCAGCAGCGTGAGGGGGAGCTATGGCTACACCTTC.

This clonotype has a single count. V is TRBV7-9 and J is TRBJ1-1; maybe TRBD1 (5 bases). With 3 bases removed from V and 9 bases from J, the gap between germline ends came to 14 bases. This CDR3 region has 13 residues. Looked up from germline, CDR1 is SEHNR and CDR2 is FQNEAQ (reference sequence). CDR3 region: CASSLDLEDKAFF. Here the CDR3 DNA reads TGTGCCAGCAGCTTGGATCTGGAGGACAAAGCTTTCTTT.

This clonotype was counted ten times or more. This sequence joins TRBV27 and TRBJ1-1, with D possibly matching TRBD1 (5 bases). The V and J ends lost 3 bases and 6 bases respectively, with 11 bases between them. Germline CDR1 MNHEY, CDR2 SMNVEV (reference sequence). CDR3 length: 13 amino acids. CDR3 amino acids: CASSFQGLAEAFF. The CDR3 nucleotides read TGTGCCAGCAGTTTCCAGGGCCTCGCTGAAGCTTTCTTT.

J is TRBJ1-1 and V is TRBV5-1; no reliable D call. Germline V gives CDR1 SGHRS, CDR2 YFSETQ. Trimming removed 3 bases from V and 1 base from J, with 10 bases in between. There are 14 residues in the CDR3. The CDR3 sequence is CASSSHPENTEAFF. In DNA, the CDR3 is TGCGCCAGCAGCTCCCACCCGGAGAACACTGAAGCTTTCTTT.

This clonotype appeared many times. The CDR3 sequence is CASSARAGNEQFF. The CDR3 DNA is TGTGCCAGCAGCGCAAGGGCGGGGAATGAGCAGTTCTTC. This chain joins TRBV7-2 and TRBJ2-1; possible D gene TRBD2, 6 bases. The germline V gene has CDR1 SGHTA and CDR2 FQGNSA. Trimming pared 5 bases from V and 7 bases from J, leaving 12 bases between. The CDR3 consists of 13 residues.